The next 8 T cell receptor beta chains were all read from a single sample in a study of patients and donors after allogeneic stem cell transplantation. TCRdb re-derived calls from the RT-PCR reads in MiXCR, one entry per CDR3 protein. The sample shows some 880,000 distinct CDR3 sequences, roughly 18% of them seen only once. The sample taken for sequencing was blood, either unsorted or a sorted T cell fraction (not recorded which). These receptors were taken from a human donor who was either an allogeneic HSCT recipient or a stem cell or donor lymphocyte infusion donor (not recorded which). It is not recorded whose cells these are; they may come from a transplant donor.

This clonotype was counted at least ten times. The chain recombines TRBV12-3 or TRBV12-4 with TRBJ2-7; TRBD2 matches at 10 bases. The CDR3 is made up of 14 amino acids. With V trimmed by 6 bases and J by 2 bases, 4 bases remained unmatched. CDR3 DNA sequence: TGTGCCAGCAGACAGAGCGGGAGGGCCTACGAGCAGTACTTC. This gives the protein CASRQSGRAYEQYF.

In this sample, this clonotype turned up many times. V usage is TRBV10-3 and J usage is TRBJ2-7; TRBD2 matches 11 bases. The trim removed 2 bases at V and 4 bases at J, leaving 4 bases unmatched. This CDR3 contains 15 residues. Per the germline V gene, CDR1 is ENHRY and CDR2 is SYGVKD. CDR3 residues: CAISEMGTSGYEQYF. Written as DNA, the CDR3 is TGTGCCATCAGTGAGATGGGGACTAGCGGTTACGAGCAGTACTTC.

This clonotype has at least ten counts. CDR3: CAIREHFIETQYF. CDR3 coding DNA: TGTGCCATCAGGGAACACTTTATTGAGACCCAGTACTTC. V and J are TRBV10-3 and TRBJ2-5; unclear D gene. V shed 6 bases and J shed 5 bases, with 13 bases lying between them. Germline values: CDR1 ENHRY, CDR2 SYGVKD. This CDR3 has 13 residues.

V gene TRBV20-1 combines with J gene TRBJ2-7; D unclear. V lost 6 bases and J 6 bases, leaving 12 bases between the germline ends. The CDR3 loop spans 11 amino acids. Germline CDR1 is DFQATT and CDR2 is SNEGSKA (reference sequence). Written as DNA, the CDR3 is TGCAGTGCCCTCGTAGGGTCCGAGCAGTACTTC. It yields the protein CSALVGSEQYF.

This chain joins TRBV20-1 and TRBJ1-1; possible D gene TRBD1, 5 bases. Germline-derived CDR1 and CDR2 are DFQATT and SNEGSKA (reference sequence). The CDR3 runs to 14 residues. V was trimmed by 2 bases and J by 11 bases, leaving 21 bases between them. CDR3 loop: CSARPTPPGVWAFF. For the CDR3, the DNA is TGCAGTGCTAGACCCACACCCCCGGGGGTTTGGGCTTTCTTT.

The chain links TRBV20-1 to TRBJ2-1; 8 bases line up with TRBD2. V gave up 1 base and J gave up 0 bases; unmatched junction bases: 8. The CDR3 has 17 residues. The germline CDR1 and CDR2 sequences are DFQATT and SNEGSKA (reference sequence). DNA of the CDR3: TGCAGTGCTAGAGGCCGTCTAGCGGGCCTCTCCTACAATGAGCAGTTCTTC. Its translation: CSARGRLAGLSYNEQFF.

This sequence joins TRBV4-2 and TRBJ2-7, with TRBD2 matching over 14 bases. The CDR3 has 17 amino acids. In germline, CDR1 is LGHNA, CDR2 YNFKEQ. The V segment lost 4 bases and the J segment 0 bases; nucleotides outside the gene matches: 5. The chain's CDR3 is CASSRGLAGADSYEQYF. The CDR3 nucleotides are TGTGCCAGCAGCCGGGGACTAGCGGGAGCGGACTCCTACGAGCAGTACTTC.

The chain combines TRBV7-3 with TRBJ2-2; D is uncertain. Germline V gene sequence: CDR1 SGHTA, CDR2 FQGTGA. V shed 1 base and J shed 2 bases, with 8 bases lying between them. CDR3 size: 15 residues. CDR3 protein: CASSLSTPNTGELFF. CDR3 in DNA: TGTGCCAGCAGCTTAAGTACCCCCAACACCGGGGAGCTGTTTTTT. Full variable domain (missing parts from reference TRBV7-3 and TRBJ2-2): GAGVSQTPSNKVTEKGKYVELRCDPISGHTALYWYRQSLGQGPEFLIYFQGTGAADDSGLPNDRFFAVRPEGSVSTLKIQRTERGDSAVYLCASSLSTPNTGELFFGEGSRLTVL.